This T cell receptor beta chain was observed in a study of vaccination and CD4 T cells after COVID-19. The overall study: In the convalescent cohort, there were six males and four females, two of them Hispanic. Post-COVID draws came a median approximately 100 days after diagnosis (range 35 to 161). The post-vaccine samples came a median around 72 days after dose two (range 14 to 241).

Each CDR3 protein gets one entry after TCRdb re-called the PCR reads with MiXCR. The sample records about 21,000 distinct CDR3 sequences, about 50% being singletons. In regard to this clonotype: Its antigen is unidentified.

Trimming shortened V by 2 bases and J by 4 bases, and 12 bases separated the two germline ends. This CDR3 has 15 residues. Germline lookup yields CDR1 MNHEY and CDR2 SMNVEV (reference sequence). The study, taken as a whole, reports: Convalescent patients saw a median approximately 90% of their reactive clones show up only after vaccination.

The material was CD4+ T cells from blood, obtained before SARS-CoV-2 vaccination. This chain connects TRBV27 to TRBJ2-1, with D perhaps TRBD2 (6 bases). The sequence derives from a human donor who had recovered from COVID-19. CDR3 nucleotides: TGTGCCAGCAGTTTAGCGAGACTAGGGTACAATGAGCAGTTCTTC. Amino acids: CASSLARLGYNEQFF.